Only one count was recorded for the clone carrying this T cell receptor (beta chain). CDR1 is ENHRY and CDR2 is SYGVKD in the germline V gene. CDR3 length: 14 residues. J gave up 13 bases and V 4 bases, and 10 bases lay outside the gene matches. Method: immunoSEQ multiplex PCR; TCRdb's copy keeps in-frame clones and lacks some. The repertoire holds about 180,000 clones, with about 90% as singletons. The data stem from a study of control samples from healthy donors and cancer patients. The sequencing sample was made of blood. This TCR was sampled from a woman in her forties or fifties in good health. The chain links TRBV10-3 to TRBJ1-6, with 7 bases lining up with TRBD1. CDR3 nucleotides: TGTGCCATCAGTGCCAGACAGGGTGTTTTGCCCCTCCACTTT. Protein sequence: CAISARQGVLPLHF.